The T cell receptor beta chain described here comes from a study of CD8 T cells in ankylosing spondylitis. Study-level points and caveats: The study identified a TCR beta motif of eight highly homologous variants that appeared characteristic of ankylosing spondylitis blood. There was reportedly significant enrichment of clones that were disease-linked in matched ankylosing spondylitis synovial fluid.

On this clonotype itself: Its target is unknown.

In TCRdb, the 5' RACE reads were re-called with MiXCR into one record per CDR3 protein. The data hold around 340,000 distinct CDR3 sequences, with 20% observed a single time. The CDR3 spans 12 residues. Germline lookup yields CDR1 DFQATT and CDR2 SNEGSKA (reference sequence). V shed 6 bases and J 5 bases; nucleotides not matched to a gene: 4. The gene calls are TRBV20-1 and TRBJ2-5, with 9 nucleotides matching TRBD1. Source material: blood, either unsorted or a sorted T cell fraction (not recorded which). The receptor comes from a male donor with ankylosing spondylitis or in good health (not recorded which). The CDR3 sequence: CSATTGGETQYF. The CDR3 DNA follows: TGCAGTGCAACCACAGGGGGCGAGACCCAGTACTTC.